This T cell receptor (beta chain) is drawn from a study of PD-L1 blockade in urothelial cancer. Time point specified: peripheral blood 6 weeks after treatment start. The method was immunoSEQ multiplex PCR; TCRdb's version includes in-frame clones alone and lacks a portion of them. The sample has around 38,000 clones; 86% are singletons. This clone was observed a few times. The CDR3 runs 16 residues. Germline values: CDR1 LGHNT, CDR2 FRNRAP. V shed 1 base, J shed 8 bases, and the junction held 9 bases outside the gene matches. This TCR came from a man in his fifties or sixties with urothelial cancer. This chain uses TRBV12-5 with TRBJ1-4; the match to TRBD1 covers 8 bases. The sample was PBMCs, taken around atezolizumab (anti-PD-L1) treatment. CDR3 region: CASGLGIDRGGEKLFF. For the CDR3, the DNA is TGTGCTAGTGGTTTGGGGATAGACAGGGGTGGCGAAAAACTGTTTTTT.